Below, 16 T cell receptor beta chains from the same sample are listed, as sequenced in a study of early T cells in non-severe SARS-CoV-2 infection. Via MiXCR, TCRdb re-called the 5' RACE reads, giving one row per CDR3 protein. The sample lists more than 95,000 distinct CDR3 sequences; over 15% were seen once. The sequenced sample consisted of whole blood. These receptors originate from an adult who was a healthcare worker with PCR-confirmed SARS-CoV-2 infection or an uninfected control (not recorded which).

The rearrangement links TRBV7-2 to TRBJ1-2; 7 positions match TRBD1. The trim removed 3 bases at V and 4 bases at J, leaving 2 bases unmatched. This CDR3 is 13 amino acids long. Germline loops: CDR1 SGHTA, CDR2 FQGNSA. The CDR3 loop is CASSFTGAYGYTF. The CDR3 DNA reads TGTGCCAGCAGCTTTACAGGGGCCTATGGCTACACCTTC.

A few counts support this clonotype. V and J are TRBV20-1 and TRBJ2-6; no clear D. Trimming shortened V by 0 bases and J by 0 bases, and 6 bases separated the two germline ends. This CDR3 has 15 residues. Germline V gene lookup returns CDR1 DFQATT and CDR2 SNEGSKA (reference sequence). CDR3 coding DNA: TGCAGTGCTAGAGACGAGCACTCTGGGGCCAACGTCCTGACTTTC. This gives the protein CSARDEHSGANVLTF.

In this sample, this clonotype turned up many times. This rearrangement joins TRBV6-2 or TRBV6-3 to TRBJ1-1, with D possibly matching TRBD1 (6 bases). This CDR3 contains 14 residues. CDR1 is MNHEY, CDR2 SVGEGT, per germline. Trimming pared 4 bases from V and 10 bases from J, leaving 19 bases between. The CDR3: CASSWGTRPGGAFF. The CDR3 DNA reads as TGTGCCAGCAGTTGGGGGACACGCCCGGGGGGAGCTTTCTTT.

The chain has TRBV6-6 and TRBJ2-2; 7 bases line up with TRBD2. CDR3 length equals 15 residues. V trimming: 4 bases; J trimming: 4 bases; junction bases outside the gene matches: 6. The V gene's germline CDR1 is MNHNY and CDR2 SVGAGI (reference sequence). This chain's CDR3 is CASSFGTTITGELFF. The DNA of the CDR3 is TGTGCCAGCAGTTTCGGGACTACAATCACCGGGGAGCTGTTTTTT.

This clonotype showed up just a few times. CDR3 nucleotides: TGTGCCAGCTCACCTAGCCGGGACCAGATGATACACGGGGAGCTGTTTTTT. Residues: CASSPSRDQMIHGELFF. This sequence joins TRBV18 and TRBJ2-2, with D perhaps assigned TRBD1 or TRBD2 (5 bases each). CDR1 is KGHSH and CDR2 is LQKENI in the germline V gene. V lost 3 bases to trimming and J lost 7 bases, with 21 bases between them. This CDR3 is built from 17 residues. The entire variable domain, with the rest obtained from reference TRBV18 and TRBJ2-2, is as follows: NAGVMQNPRHLVRRRGQEARLRCSPMKGHSHVYWYRQLPEEGLKFMVYLQKENIIDESGMPKERFSAEFPKEGPSILRIQQVVRGDSAAYFCASSPSRDQMIHGELFFGEGSRLTVL.

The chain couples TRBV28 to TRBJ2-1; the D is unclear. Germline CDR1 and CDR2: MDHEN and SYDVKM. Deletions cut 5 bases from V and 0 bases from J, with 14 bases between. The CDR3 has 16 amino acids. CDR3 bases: TGTGCCAGCAGTACGCCACTAAAAAGCTCCTACAATGAGCAGTTCTTC. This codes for CASSTPLKSSYNEQFF.

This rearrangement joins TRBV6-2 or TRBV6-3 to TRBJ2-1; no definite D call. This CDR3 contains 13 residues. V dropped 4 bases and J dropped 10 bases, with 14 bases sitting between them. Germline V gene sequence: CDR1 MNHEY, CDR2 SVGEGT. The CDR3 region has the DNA TGTGCCAGCAGTTGGCCTAGTGGAATCGAGCAGTTCTTC. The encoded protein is CASSWPSGIEQFF.

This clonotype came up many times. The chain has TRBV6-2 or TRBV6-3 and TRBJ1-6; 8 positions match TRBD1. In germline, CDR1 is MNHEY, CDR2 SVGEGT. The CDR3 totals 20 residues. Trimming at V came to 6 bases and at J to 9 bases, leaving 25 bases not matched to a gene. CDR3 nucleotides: TGTGCCAGCAGACACCCCGGACAGGGAACCGCATTGGGCCGGAGTTCACCCCTCCACTTT. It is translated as CASRHPGQGTALGRSSPLHF.

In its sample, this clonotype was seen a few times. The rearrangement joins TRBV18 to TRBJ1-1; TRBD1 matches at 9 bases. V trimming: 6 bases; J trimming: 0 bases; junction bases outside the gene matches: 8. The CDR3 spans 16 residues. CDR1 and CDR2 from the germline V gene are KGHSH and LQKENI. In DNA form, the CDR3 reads TGTGCCAGCTCTTTGGGACAGGGATTCATGAACACTGAAGCTTTCTTT. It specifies CASSLGQGFMNTEAFF.

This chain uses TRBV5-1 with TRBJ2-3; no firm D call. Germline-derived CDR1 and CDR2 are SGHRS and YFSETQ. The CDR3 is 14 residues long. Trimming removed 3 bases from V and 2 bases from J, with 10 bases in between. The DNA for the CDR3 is TGCGCCAGCAGCTCAGAAGACCCCACAGATACGCAGTATTTT. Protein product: CASSSEDPTDTQYF. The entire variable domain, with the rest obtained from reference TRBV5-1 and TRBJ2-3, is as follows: KAGVTQTPRYLIKTRGQQVTLSCSPISGHRSVSWYQQTPGQGLQFLFEYFSETQRNKGNFPGRFSGRQFSNSRSEMNVSTLELGDSALYLCASSSEDPTDTQYFGPGTRLTVL.

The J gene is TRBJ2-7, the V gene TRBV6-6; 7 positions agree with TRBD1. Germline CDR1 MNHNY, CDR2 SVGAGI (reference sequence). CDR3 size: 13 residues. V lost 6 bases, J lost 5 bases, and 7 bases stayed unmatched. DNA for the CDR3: TGTGCCAGCAGCCGAGACAGGGCCCACGAGCAGTACTTC. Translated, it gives CASSRDRAHEQYF.

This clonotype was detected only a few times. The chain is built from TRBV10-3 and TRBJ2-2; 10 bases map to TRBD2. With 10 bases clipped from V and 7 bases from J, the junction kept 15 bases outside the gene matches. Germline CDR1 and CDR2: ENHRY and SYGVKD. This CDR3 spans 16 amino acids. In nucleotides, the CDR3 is TGTGCCACCCGCGAGGGGCTAGCGGGAGCGGTCGGGGAGCTGTTTTTT. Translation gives CATREGLAGAVGELFF.

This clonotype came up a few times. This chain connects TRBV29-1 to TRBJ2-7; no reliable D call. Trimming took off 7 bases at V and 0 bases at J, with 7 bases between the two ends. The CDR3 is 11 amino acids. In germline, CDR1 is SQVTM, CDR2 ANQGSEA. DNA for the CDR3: TGCAGCGCCGCCAGCTCCTACGAGCAGTACTTC. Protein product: CSAASSYEQYF.

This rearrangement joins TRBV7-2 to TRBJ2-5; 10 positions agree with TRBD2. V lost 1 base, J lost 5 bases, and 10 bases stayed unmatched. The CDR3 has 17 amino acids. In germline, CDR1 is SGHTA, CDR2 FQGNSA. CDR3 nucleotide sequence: TGTGCCAGCAGCTTAGGGAGCGGGGGGGCCGCTTGGGAGACCCAGTACTTC. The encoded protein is CASSLGSGGAAWETQYF.

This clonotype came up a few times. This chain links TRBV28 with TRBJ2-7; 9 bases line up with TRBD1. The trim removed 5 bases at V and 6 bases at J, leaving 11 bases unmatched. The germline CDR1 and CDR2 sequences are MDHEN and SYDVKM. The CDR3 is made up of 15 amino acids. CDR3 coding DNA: TGTGCCAGCAGTCCACCGGACAGGGGCCAAGGCGAGCAGTACTTC. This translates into CASSPPDRGQGEQYF.

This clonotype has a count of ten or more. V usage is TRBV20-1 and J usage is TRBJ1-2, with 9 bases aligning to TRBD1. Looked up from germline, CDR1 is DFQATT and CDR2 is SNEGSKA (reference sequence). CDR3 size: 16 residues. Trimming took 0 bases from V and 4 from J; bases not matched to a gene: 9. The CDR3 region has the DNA TGCAGTGCTAGAGACCCCGGGACAGGGTCGGGCTATGGCTACACCTTC. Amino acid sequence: CSARDPGTGSGYGYTF.